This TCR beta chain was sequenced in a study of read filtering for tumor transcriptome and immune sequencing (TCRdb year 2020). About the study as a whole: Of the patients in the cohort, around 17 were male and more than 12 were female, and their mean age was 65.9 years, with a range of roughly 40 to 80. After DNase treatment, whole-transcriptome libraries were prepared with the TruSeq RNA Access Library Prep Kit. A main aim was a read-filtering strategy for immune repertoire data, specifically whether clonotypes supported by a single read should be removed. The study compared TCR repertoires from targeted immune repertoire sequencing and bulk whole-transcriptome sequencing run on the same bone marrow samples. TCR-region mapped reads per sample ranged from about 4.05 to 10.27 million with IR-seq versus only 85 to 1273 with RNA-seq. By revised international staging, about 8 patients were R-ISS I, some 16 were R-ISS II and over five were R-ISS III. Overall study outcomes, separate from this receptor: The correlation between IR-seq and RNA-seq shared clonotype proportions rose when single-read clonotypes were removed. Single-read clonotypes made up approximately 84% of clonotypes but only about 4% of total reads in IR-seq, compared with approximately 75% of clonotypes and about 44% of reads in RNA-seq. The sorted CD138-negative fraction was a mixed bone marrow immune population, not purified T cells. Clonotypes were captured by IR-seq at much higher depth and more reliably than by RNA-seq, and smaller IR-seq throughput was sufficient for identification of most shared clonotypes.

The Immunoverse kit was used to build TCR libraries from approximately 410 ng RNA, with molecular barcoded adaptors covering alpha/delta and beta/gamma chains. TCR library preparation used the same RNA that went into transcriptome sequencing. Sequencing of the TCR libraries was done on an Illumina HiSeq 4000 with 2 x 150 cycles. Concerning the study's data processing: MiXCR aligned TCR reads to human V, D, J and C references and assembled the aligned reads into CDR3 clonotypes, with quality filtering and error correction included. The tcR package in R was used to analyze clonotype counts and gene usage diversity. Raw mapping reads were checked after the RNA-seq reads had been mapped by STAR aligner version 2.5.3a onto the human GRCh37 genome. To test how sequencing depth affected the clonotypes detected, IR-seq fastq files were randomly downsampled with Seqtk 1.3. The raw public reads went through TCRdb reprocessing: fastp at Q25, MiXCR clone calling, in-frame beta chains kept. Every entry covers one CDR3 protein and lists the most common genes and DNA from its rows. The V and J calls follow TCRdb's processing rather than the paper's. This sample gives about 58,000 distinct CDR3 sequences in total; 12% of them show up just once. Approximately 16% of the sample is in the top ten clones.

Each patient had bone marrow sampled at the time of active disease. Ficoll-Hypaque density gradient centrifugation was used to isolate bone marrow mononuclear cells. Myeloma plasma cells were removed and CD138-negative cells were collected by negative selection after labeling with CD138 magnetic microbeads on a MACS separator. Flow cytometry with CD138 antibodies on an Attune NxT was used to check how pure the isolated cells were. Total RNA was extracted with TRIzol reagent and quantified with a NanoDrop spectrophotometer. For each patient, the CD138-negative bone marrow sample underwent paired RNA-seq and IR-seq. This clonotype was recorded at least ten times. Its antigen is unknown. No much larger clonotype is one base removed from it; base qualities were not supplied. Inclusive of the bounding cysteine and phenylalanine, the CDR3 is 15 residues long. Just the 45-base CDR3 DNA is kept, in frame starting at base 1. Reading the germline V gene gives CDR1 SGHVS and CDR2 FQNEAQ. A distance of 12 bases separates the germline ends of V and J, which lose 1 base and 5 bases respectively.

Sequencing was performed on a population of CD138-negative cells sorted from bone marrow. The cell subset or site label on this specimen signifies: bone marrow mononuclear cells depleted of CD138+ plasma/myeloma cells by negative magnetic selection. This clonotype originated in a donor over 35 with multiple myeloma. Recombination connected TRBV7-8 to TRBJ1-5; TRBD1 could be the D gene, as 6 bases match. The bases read TGTGCCAGCAGCTTAGTGGAGGGGGGGCATCAGCCCCAGCATTTT. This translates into CASSLVEGGHQPQHF.